The sequence of this TCR beta chain was determined in a study of CD4+ T cells in melanoma. This clone was picked up a small number of times. The assay was immunoSEQ multiplex PCR, and TCRdb's table has in-frame clones only and misses some. The sample has some 9,500 clones, roughly two thirds seen once. Trimming stripped 0 bases from V and 4 bases from J, with 13 bases between. Looked up from germline, CDR1 is SGDLS and CDR2 is YYNGEE. The CDR3 contains 15 residues. The chain links TRBV9 to TRBJ1-1, with D tentatively TRBD1 (5 bases). Sequencing input: cells from a culture (not recorded whether cultured in vitro). The receptor's source is a human donor with melanoma. CDR3 DNA sequence: TGTGCCAGCAGCGTAGTGGGGGTTTTGGGCACTGAAGCTTTCTTT. Its protein is CASSVVGVLGTEAFF.